These 16 T cell receptor beta chains came from one sample sequenced in a study of cytomegalovirus exposure and HLA in healthy donors. Amplification used 60 Vbeta primers and 13 Jbeta primers. Clones were sequenced by immunoSEQ multiplex PCR, and TCRdb holds only the in-frame ones, with some missing. The sample carries some 180,000 clones, 75% to 90% recorded once. Specimen: PBMCs. The receptors come from a male donor in good health and CMV-seronegative.

This clone has just a few counts. The chain uses TRBV7-2 and TRBJ1-5, with 7 bases that match TRBD1. V gave up 4 bases and J gave up 5 bases; unmatched junction bases: 2. Germline CDR1 SGHTA, CDR2 FQGNSA. CDR3 size: 13 residues. The CDR3 DNA sequence: TGTGCCAGCAGCTGGGACAGATATCAGCCCCAGCATTTT. Encoded protein: CASSWDRYQPQHF.

V is TRBV11-2 and J is TRBJ1-2; weak D call: TRBD1 (6 bases). CDR1 is SGHAT, CDR2 FQNNGV, per germline. The CDR3 length is 16 residues. The V gene lost 2 bases and the J gene lost 8 bases, with 21 bases spanning the gap. CDR3 amino acids: CASSLRGTPGGLGYTF. CDR3 sequence (DNA): TGTGCCAGCAGCTTACGAGGGACACCGGGCGGGTTAGGCTACACCTTC.

Of note for this clone: A read error may be the cause here, since a much bigger clone is one base away. The chain carries TRBV5-6 and TRBJ1-6, with unresolved D. Between the trimmed V and J ends, which lost 1 base and 0 bases, there was a span of 5 bases. This CDR3 has 15 residues. Germline V gives CDR1 SGHDT, CDR2 YYEEEE. Here the CDR3 reads CASSLTSSYNSPLHF. The CDR3 nucleotides are TGTGCCAGCAGCTTGACGAGCTCCTATAATTCACCCCTCCACTTT.

V and J are TRBV14 and TRBJ1-2, with TRBD1 matching 8 bases. The V gene end was trimmed by 1 base and the J gene end by 8 bases; junction bases not matched to a gene: 9. CDR3 length: 15 residues. Germline lookup yields CDR1 SGHDN and CDR2 FVKESK. The CDR3 is CASSQGATGVDGYTF. The CDR3 DNA is TGTGCCAGCAGCCAAGGAGCGACAGGGGTGGACGGCTACACCTTC.

This chain's CDR3 is CASSPRQEGNTIYF. CDR3 coding DNA: TGTGCCAGCTCACCGCGACAAGAAGGAAACACCATATATTTT. The V gene is TRBV18, the J gene TRBJ1-3; D gene uncertain. The ends were cut back, 3 bases at V and 4 bases at J, with 10 bases in the middle. Germline V gives CDR1 KGHSH, CDR2 LQKENI. This CDR3 is 14 amino acids long. The full variable domain, completed using reference TRBV18 and TRBJ1-3, is NAGVMQNPRHLVRRRGQEARLRCSPMKGHSHVYWYRQLPEEGLKFMVYLQKENIIDESGMPKERFSAEFPKEGPSILRIQQVVRGDSAAYFCASSPRQEGNTIYFGEGSWLTVV.

V usage is TRBV9 and J usage is TRBJ1-2; 8 nucleotides align to TRBD1. The junction had 8 bases not matched to a gene; V was cut back by 3 bases and J by 4 bases. The CDR3 runs 15 residues. Per germline, CDR1 SGDLS and CDR2 YYNGEE. The CDR3 DNA is TGTGCCAGCAGCGCGCAAGACAGGGGCGGCTATGGCTACACCTTC. Translated: CASSAQDRGGYGYTF.

With regard to this clone: The germline gene is not matched at one end of the junction; a read error may be the cause. The J gene is TRBJ2-4, the V gene TRBV5-8, with D maybe TRBD2 (5 bases). CDR1 is SGHTS and CDR2 is YDEGEE in the germline V gene. This CDR3 is built from 16 residues. The CDR3 is CASSTRRLLAKNSQYF. The CDR3 DNA sequence: TGTGCCAGCAGCACAAGACGGCTGCTAGCCAAAAACAGTCAGTACTTC.

The CDR3 sequence: CASGLAGWAYNEQFF. The CDR3 DNA is TGTGCCAGCGGGCTAGCGGGGTGGGCCTACAATGAGCAGTTCTTC. This rearrangement joins TRBV7-9 to TRBJ2-1; TRBD2 agrees at 9 bases. V trimming: 8 bases; J trimming: 2 bases; junction bases outside the gene matches: 7. In germline, CDR1 is SEHNR, CDR2 FQNEAQ (reference sequence). The CDR3 covers 15 residues. Looking up the rest from reference TRBV7-9 and TRBJ2-1 gives the full variable domain: DTGVSQNPRHKITKRGQNVTFRCDPISEHNRLYWYRQTLGQGPEFLTYFQNEAQLEKSRLLSDRFSAERPKGSFSTLEIQRTEQGDSAMYLCASGLAGWAYNEQFFGPGTRLTVL.

DNA for the CDR3: TGTGCCAGTTCCCGGTCGGCTAGCGGGGGGGCCGAGGGCACAGATACGCAGTATTTT. This translates into CASSRSASGGAEGTDTQYF. The chain carries TRBV5-6 and TRBJ2-3; 12 bases agree with TRBD2. CDR1 is SGHDT and CDR2 is YYEEEE in the germline V gene. The CDR3 runs to 19 residues. The V and J ends lost 8 bases and 1 base, in that order; junction bases with no gene match: 17.

The chain is built from TRBV5-1 and TRBJ2-7; the D gene is possibly TRBD1 (5 bases). This CDR3 spans 11 amino acids. The V gene's germline CDR1 is SGHRS and CDR2 YFSETQ. Trimming cost V 1 base and J 6 bases, with 5 bases left between them. The CDR3: CASSLRGEQYF. The DNA of the CDR3 is TGCGCCAGCAGCTTGAGGGGCGAGCAGTACTTC.

V is TRBV29-1 and J is TRBJ1-1; 7 bases agree with TRBD1. After removal of 6 bases from V and 0 bases from J, the junction contained 7 bases not matched to a gene. The CDR3 extends over 14 amino acids. Germline CDR1 SQVTM, CDR2 ANQGSEA. This chain's CDR3 is CSVERQGVNTEAFF. As DNA, the CDR3 is TGCAGCGTAGAAAGACAGGGAGTGAACACTGAAGCTTTCTTT.

The V call is TRBV7-6, the J call TRBJ2-5; D is possibly TRBD1 (6 bases). Germline CDR1 reads SGHVS; CDR2 reads FNYEAQ. V was clipped by 4 bases and J by 4 bases, with 13 bases between them. This CDR3 contains 14 residues. The DNA for the CDR3 is TGTGCCAGCAGCTATCAGGGGTCGCGAGAGACCCAGTACTTC. Translation gives CASSYQGSRETQYF.

J is TRBJ2-7 and V is TRBV5-1; D call uncertain. The CDR3 is 13 residues long. Trimming pared 0 bases from V and 3 bases from J, leaving 7 bases between. The germline V gene encodes CDR1 SGHRS and CDR2 YFSETQ. The CDR3 here is CASSLAFSYEQYF. For the CDR3, the DNA is TGCGCCAGCAGCTTGGCCTTCAGCTACGAGCAGTACTTC.

In DNA, the CDR3 is TGTGCCAGCAGTCTAAACTACGGGGACTTTTGCTACACCTTC. It encodes CASSLNYGDFCYTF. V gene TRBV27 combines with J gene TRBJ1-2; a possible D gene is TRBD1 (5 bases). V was cut by 5 bases and J by 9 bases, with 19 bases left in between. CDR1 and CDR2 (germline): MNHEY, SMNVEV (reference sequence). This CDR3 is built from 14 residues.

V is TRBV11-2 and J is TRBJ1-1; D possibly corresponds to TRBD1 (5 bases). With 9 bases removed from V and 0 bases from J, the gap between germline ends came to 8 bases. The CDR3 has 12 amino acids. Germline V gene sequence: CDR1 SGHAT, CDR2 FQNNGV. The CDR3 DNA reads as TGTGCCAGACAGGAGATGAACACTGAAGCTTTCTTT. Translating gives CARQEMNTEAFF.

The chain uses TRBV2 and TRBJ1-5; D unresolved. The CDR3 is 13 residues long. The germline gives CDR1 SNHLY, CDR2 FYNNEI. The V end lost 5 bases, the J end lost 7 bases, and 12 bases lay between the germline ends. CDR3 in DNA: TGTGCCAGCAGTCGGTCTCCGAGCCAGCCCCAGCATTTT. Its translation: CASSRSPSQPQHF.